The source of this T cell receptor (beta chain) is a study of shared clonotypes between healthy human individuals. Across the whole study: The study used three CD4 naive, three CD4 memory, two CD8 naive and one CD8 memory plate per donor.

Assay: immunoSEQ multiplex PCR; the TCRdb copy retains only in-frame clones and omits some. The data hold some 1,400,000 clones, with roughly 96% observed a single time. About this clone itself: Its antigen is unidentified.

Regarding the study as a whole: In this cohort, only blood was sampled, and tissue repertoires likely differ. Even with large depth, rarefaction showed that sorted-subset sequencing was incomplete. An effect of sequencing depth on clonotype sharing among donors was expected.

The CDR3 has 14 amino acids. Trimming removed 3 bases from V and 2 bases from J; junction bases left unmatched: 4. Germline V gene lookup returns CDR1 SGHDN and CDR2 FVKESK. Source material: naive CD4+ T cells sorted from blood. Indicated subset: CD45RA+ positively selected. J is TRBJ2-7 and V is TRBV14; 7 bases agree with TRBD1. This TCR came from a young man in good health. Written as DNA, the CDR3 is TGTGCCAGCAGCCAGGTGGACAGGACCTACGAGCAGTACTTC. It encodes CASSQVDRTYEQYF.